This TCR beta chain is drawn from a study of CD8 T cells in ankylosing spondylitis. Study-wide points: Disease-associated clones were reportedly significantly overrepresented in matched ankylosing spondylitis synovial fluid. Relatively scarce in peripheral blood, disease-linked clones were CD8+. Among TCR beta sequences, a motif of eight highly homologous variants appeared characteristic of ankylosing spondylitis blood.

TCRdb itself ran the 5' RACE reads through MiXCR, one entry per CDR3 protein. The sample has around 890,000 distinct CDR3 sequences; approximately 10% are singletons. This clonotype was seen repeatedly, ten times or more. The target antigen is unknown. The sequence was obtained from a male donor with ankylosing spondylitis. Source material: blood, either unsorted or a sorted T cell fraction (not recorded which).

In nucleotides, the CDR3 is TGTGCCATCAGCTGGGGGTTGAACACTGAAGCTTTCTTT. Its translation is CAISWGLNTEAFF. This chain connects TRBV10-3 to TRBJ1-1, with a weak D call TRBD1 (5 bases). Trimming removed 6 bases at V and 0 bases at J, with 8 bases between. This CDR3 is built from 13 residues. Germline values: CDR1 ENHRY, CDR2 SYGVKD.